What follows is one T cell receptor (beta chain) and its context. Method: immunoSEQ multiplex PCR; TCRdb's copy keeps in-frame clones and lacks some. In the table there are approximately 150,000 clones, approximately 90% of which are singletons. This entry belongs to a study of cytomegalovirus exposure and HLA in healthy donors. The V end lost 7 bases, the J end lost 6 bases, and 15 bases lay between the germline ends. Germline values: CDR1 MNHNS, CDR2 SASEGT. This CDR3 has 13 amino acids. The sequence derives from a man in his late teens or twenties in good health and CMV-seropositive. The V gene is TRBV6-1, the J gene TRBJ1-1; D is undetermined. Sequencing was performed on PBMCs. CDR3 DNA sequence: TGTGCCAGCATGGAGAATTTCGCGGCTGAAGCTTTCTTT. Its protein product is CASMENFAAEAFF.